A single sample is the source of the 13 T cell receptor beta chains below, sequenced in a study of T cells in localized non-small cell lung cancer. Repertoires were generated with immunoSEQ multiplex PCR, while TCRdb's copy carries only in-frame clones and drops some. The data hold about 6,300 clones, with about nine tenths observed a single time. The material was peripheral blood, obtained before any cancer treatment. The receptors derive from a male donor at least 60 years old with stage I lung adenocarcinoma.

Here the CDR3 DNA reads TGTGCCAGCAGCTTAGGCGGAGGGCCGGGAAACACCATATATTTT. Translated: CASSLGGGPGNTIYF. V and J are TRBV11-3 and TRBJ1-3; the D is unclear. Germline CDR1 is SGHNT and CDR2 is YENEEA. This CDR3 has 15 residues. Trimming took off 1 base at V and 4 bases at J, with 11 bases between the two ends.

This chain connects TRBV7-8 to TRBJ2-5; 9 bases match TRBD2. Germline-derived CDR1 and CDR2 are SGHVS and FQNEAQ. Unmatched junction bases numbered 7, after V lost 7 bases and J lost 1 base. The CDR3 runs 15 residues. This chain's CDR3 is CASTELAGFQETQYF. CDR3 DNA: TGTGCCAGCACCGAACTAGCGGGCTTCCAAGAGACCCAGTACTTC.

V is TRBV15 and J is TRBJ1-1; 8 nucleotides align to TRBD1. The CDR3 is 15 amino acids. V shed 0 bases, J shed 4 bases, and the junction held 4 bases outside the gene matches. Germline values: CDR1 LNHNV, CDR2 YYDKDF (reference sequence). CDR3 amino acids: CATSREGQGSTEAFF. CDR3 bases: TGTGCCACCAGCAGAGAAGGACAGGGAAGCACTGAAGCTTTCTTT.

The chain employs TRBV13 and TRBJ1-2; D not certain. The V end lost 5 bases, the J end lost 6 bases, and 13 bases lay between the germline ends. Germline loops: CDR1 PRHDT, CDR2 FYEKMQ (reference sequence). This CDR3 has 13 residues. The CDR3 loop is CASSPSVPDGYTF. DNA of the CDR3: TGTGCCAGCAGCCCCTCAGTCCCGGATGGCTACACCTTC.

Here the CDR3 reads CASSVIGTGNSPLHF. CDR3 DNA sequence: TGTGCCAGCAGTGTAATTGGGACAGGGAACTCACCCCTCCACTTT. The chain carries TRBV6-1 and TRBJ1-6, with 9 bases matching TRBD1. Trimming at V came to 4 bases and at J to 10 bases, leaving 8 bases not matched to a gene. The germline CDR1 and CDR2 sequences are MNHNS and SASEGT. This CDR3 has 15 residues.

The V gene is TRBV7-2, the J gene TRBJ2-1; D not certain. V lost 5 bases and J lost 9, with 11 bases in between. There are 12 residues in the CDR3. In germline, CDR1 is SGHTA, CDR2 FQGNSA. The CDR3 here is CASSPSIAEQFF. The CDR3 DNA reads TGTGCCAGCAGCCCGTCGATTGCTGAGCAGTTCTTC.

V is TRBV5-1 and J is TRBJ1-4; the D gene is possibly TRBD1 (5 bases). The CDR3 totals 15 residues. Germline values: CDR1 SGHRS, CDR2 YFSETQ. Trimming took off 2 bases at V and 7 bases at J, with 15 bases between the two ends. CDR3: CASSFAGRDSEKLFF. CDR3 nucleotide sequence: TGCGCCAGCAGCTTCGCCGGTAGAGACAGTGAAAAACTGTTTTTT.

The gene calls are TRBV6-1 and TRBJ2-7, with 8 bases fitting TRBD1. CDR1 is MNHNS, CDR2 SASEGT, per germline. The CDR3 is made up of 13 amino acids. With 8 bases clipped from V and 1 base from J, the junction kept 4 bases outside the gene matches. CDR3 sequence: CASGGQVSYEQYF. The CDR3, as DNA: TGTGCCAGCGGGGGACAGGTGTCCTACGAGCAGTACTTC.

In DNA, the CDR3 is TGTGCCAGCAGCTTACCGGGATCCCACTACGAGCAGTACTTC. Translating it yields CASSLPGSHYEQYF. This chain joins TRBV11-2 and TRBJ2-7, with a tentative D call TRBD2 (5 bases). Germline V gene data show CDR1 as SGHAT and CDR2 as FQNNGV. The V end was cut by 2 bases, the J end by 3 bases, with 11 bases between. The CDR3 totals 14 residues.

The rearrangement joins TRBV12-5 to TRBJ2-6; a possible D gene is TRBD1 (5 bases). The CDR3 sequence is 18 residues long. Germline CDR1 is LGHNT and CDR2 is FRNRAP. V lost 5 bases and J lost 5, with 22 bases in between. CDR3 DNA sequence: TGTGCTAGTGGTGGTTGCCCTGCAGGACAAAGTCGGGCCAACGTCCTGACTTTC. Residues: CASGGCPAGQSRANVLTF.

This clone occurred once. The chain carries TRBV5-5 and TRBJ1-1, with D possibly being TRBD1 (5 bases). Germline V lookup: CDR1 SGHKS, CDR2 YYEKEE (reference sequence). This CDR3 comprises 15 residues. The V and J ends lost 3 bases and 6 bases respectively, with 18 bases between them. The CDR3, as DNA: TGTGCCAGCAGCTCGCGGCAGGACCGAGGGGCTGAAGCTTTCTTT. Translation gives CASSSRQDRGAEAFF.

The chain combines TRBV28 with TRBJ2-7; D is unresolved. The V end was cut by 6 bases, the J end by 3 bases, with 12 bases between. Germline loops: CDR1 MDHEN, CDR2 SYDVKM. The CDR3 is 13 residues long. Here the CDR3 reads CASSLTENYEQYF. CDR3 DNA: TGTGCCAGCAGCCTCACAGAGAACTACGAGCAGTACTTC.

The CDR3 is CASSPREDTQYF. CDR3 DNA sequence: TGTGCCAGCAGCCCCCGGGAGGATACGCAGTATTTT. The J gene is TRBJ2-3, the V gene TRBV7-9, with D tentatively TRBD2 (6 bases). CDR3 size: 12 residues. The V end was cut by 5 bases, the J end by 6 bases, with 9 bases between. Germline-derived CDR1 and CDR2 are SEHNR and FQNEAQ (reference sequence).